This is a list of T cell receptor beta chains from one sample in a study of T-cell memory formation after mild COVID-19. TCRdb used MiXCR to reprocess the 5' RACE reads, holding one entry per CDR3 protein. The table shows some 290,000 distinct CDR3 sequences, with 15% to 20% occurring only once. The sequenced sample was PBMCs or a T cell subset sorted from them (not recorded which). These receptors all come from a man between 18 and 35 years old who had mild COVID-19 (a few samples of this study predate the infection). Cell type and time point are not known. CDR3s leave out the opening cysteine and the closing phenylalanine or tryptophan. Fields, in order: D gene, V gene, CDR3 protein. The D gene is left open where the match is weak.

>-|TRBV6-2/TRBV6-3
ASRSTTNEKLF
>-|TRBV30
AWCGGPYTEAF
>TRBD2|TRBV30
AWSRASGGRDTQY
>TRBD2|TRBV5-1
ASRLADGYEQY
>-|TRBV5-1
ASSLNAGGGEQY
>TRBD1|TRBV29-1
SVTTGAYEQY
>TRBD2|TRBV4-3
ASRGGGTYNEQF
>-|TRBV7-2
ASSLGRRDEQY
>-|TRBV6-5
ASRAGRGTDTQY
>-|TRBV12-3/TRBV12-4
ASSAGQTDTQY
>-|TRBV6-4
ASSDSFRREQF
>TRBD2|TRBV7-2
ASSRGVRADTQY
>-|TRBV20-1
SARLSGYEQF
>TRBD2|TRBV7-2
ASSTQTSGGGETQY
>-|TRBV4-3
ASSQGPVSADRATDTQY
>-|TRBV25-1
ASSQYLDSYGYT
>TRBD2|TRBV5-1
ASSLASGRVIADTQY
>TRBD1|TRBV5-1
ASSLGTGLSYEQY
>TRBD1|TRBV5-1
ASSQGVLSYNEQF
>-|TRBV20-1
SARDKGDTGELF
>-|TRBV3-1
ASSQEPRAYEQY
>-|TRBV5-1
ASRNTDTQY
>-|TRBV6-5
AITPGYGGYT
>-|TRBV7-9
ASSFTATGNTIY
>TRBD1|TRBV12-3/TRBV12-4
ASRPGTGTTGTLH
>TRBD2|TRBV5-1
ASSLGSSAGGQVNTQY
>-|TRBV20-1
SATDVDDNSPLH
>-|TRBV4-3
ASAGQRTDTQY
>-|TRBV5-1
ASSSTVGSNSYNSPLH
>-|TRBV4-2
ASSQDLAGANEQF
>-|TRBV5-6
ASSPRRLTQETQY
>-|TRBV6-2/TRBV6-3
ASITEPNTEAF
>TRBD1|TRBV4-1
ASSSRTGQETQY
>-|TRBV3-1
ASSQGRGEQY
>-|TRBV10-3
AISERGMNTGELF
>-|TRBV5-1
ASSGSPDTYEQY
>-|TRBV24-1
ATSLREETQY
>-|TRBV12-3/TRBV12-4
ASSWGQETQY
>TRBD1|TRBV7-9
ASSTPGGRDEQF
>TRBD2|TRBV12-3/TRBV12-4
ASSFWPSGDQETQY
>-|TRBV23-1
ASSQSGLGETQY
>-|TRBV24-1
ATRDGLYTEAF
>TRBD1|TRBV15
ATSRTGEGPQPQH
>-|TRBV6-5
ASSPGASGQF
>TRBD2|TRBV7-9
ASTLRGEQF
>TRBD1|TRBV29-1
SARGPRTEAF
>TRBD2|TRBV7-2
ASRVLAGGTLRSTDTQY
>-|TRBV6-2/TRBV6-3
ATRRGTEAF
>-|TRBV3-1
ASSPASTYNEQF
>TRBD1|TRBV7-7
ASSDGQGWTDTQY
>-|TRBV20-1
SAGGNTGELF
>-|TRBV5-8
ASSSDRRYSNQPQH
>-|TRBV3-1
ASSPPAGTNSPLH
>-|TRBV5-1
ASSKGFPNEKLF